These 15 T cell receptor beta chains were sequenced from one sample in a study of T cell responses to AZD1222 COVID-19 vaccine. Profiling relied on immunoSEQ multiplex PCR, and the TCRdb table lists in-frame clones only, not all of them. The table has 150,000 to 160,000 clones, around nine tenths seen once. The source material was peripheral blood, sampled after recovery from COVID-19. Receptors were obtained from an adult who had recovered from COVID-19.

For the CDR3, the DNA is TGTGCCAGCAGCACGGACCGAAACTCCTACGAGCAGTACTTC. Translation: CASSTDRNSYEQYF. This rearrangement joins TRBV11-2 to TRBJ2-7; D is undetermined. Germline V lookup: CDR1 SGHAT, CDR2 FQNNGV. The CDR3 length is 14 residues. V shed 5 bases and J shed 0 bases, with 11 bases lying between them.

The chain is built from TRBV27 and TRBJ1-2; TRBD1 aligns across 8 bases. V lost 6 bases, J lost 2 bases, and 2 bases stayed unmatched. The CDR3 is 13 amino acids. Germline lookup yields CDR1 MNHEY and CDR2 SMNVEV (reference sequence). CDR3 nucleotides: TGTGCCAGCAGAACAGGGGGAAACTATGGCTACACCTTC. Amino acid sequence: CASRTGGNYGYTF.

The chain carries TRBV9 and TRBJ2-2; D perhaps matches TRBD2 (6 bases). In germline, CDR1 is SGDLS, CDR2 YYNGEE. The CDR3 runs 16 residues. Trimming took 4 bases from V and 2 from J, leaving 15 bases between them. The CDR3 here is CASSQHRDSNTGELFF. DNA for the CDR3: TGTGCCAGCAGCCAACACCGGGACTCTAACACCGGGGAGCTGTTTTTT.

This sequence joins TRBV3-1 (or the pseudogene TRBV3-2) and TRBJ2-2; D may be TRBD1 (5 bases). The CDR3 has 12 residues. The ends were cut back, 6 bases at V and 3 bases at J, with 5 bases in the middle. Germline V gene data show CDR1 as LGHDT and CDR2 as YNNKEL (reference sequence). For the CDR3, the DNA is TGTGCCAGCAGGGGGCACACCGGGGAGCTGTTTTTT. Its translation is CASRGHTGELFF.

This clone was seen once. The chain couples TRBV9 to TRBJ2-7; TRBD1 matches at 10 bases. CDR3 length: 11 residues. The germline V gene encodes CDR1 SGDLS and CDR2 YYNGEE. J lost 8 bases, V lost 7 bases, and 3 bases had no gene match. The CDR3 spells CASGGQGKQYF. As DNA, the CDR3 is TGTGCCAGCGGGGGACAGGGGAAGCAGTACTTC. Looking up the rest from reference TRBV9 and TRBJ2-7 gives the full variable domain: DSGVTQTPKHLITATGQRVTLRCSPRSGDLSVYWYQQSLDQGLQFLIQYYNGEERAKGNILERFSAQQFPDLHSELNLSSLELGDSALYFCASGGQGKQYFGPGTRLTVT.

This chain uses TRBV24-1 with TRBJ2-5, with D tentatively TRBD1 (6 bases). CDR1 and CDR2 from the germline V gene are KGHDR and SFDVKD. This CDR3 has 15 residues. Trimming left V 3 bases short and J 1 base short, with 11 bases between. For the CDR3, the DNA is TGTGCCACCAGTGATACCGGGACAAGCCAAGAGACCCAGTACTTC. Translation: CATSDTGTSQETQYF.

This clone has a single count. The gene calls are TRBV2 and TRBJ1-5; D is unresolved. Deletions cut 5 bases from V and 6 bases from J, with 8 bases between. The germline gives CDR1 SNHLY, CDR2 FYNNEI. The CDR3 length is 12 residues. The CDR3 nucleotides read TGTGCCAGCAGTATCTCCGCTCAGCCCCAGCATTTT. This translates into CASSISAQPQHF. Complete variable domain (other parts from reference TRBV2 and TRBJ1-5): EPEVTQTPSHQVTQMGQEVILRCVPISNHLYFYWYRQILGQKVEFLVSFYNNEISEKSEIFDDQFSVERPDGSNFTLKIRSTKLEDSAMYFCASSISAQPQHFGDGTRLSIL.

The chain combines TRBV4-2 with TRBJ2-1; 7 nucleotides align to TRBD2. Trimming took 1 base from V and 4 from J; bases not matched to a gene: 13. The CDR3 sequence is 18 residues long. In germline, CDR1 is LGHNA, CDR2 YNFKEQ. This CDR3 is CASSQVLGGTTGYNEQFF. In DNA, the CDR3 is TGTGCCAGCAGCCAAGTTCTAGGAGGGACTACCGGATACAATGAGCAGTTCTTC.

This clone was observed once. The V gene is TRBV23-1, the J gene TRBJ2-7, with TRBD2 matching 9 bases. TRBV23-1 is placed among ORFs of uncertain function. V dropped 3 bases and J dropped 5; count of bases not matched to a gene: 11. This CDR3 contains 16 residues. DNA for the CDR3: TGCGCCAGCAGTCAGTCCATAGCGGGAGCTATGGACGAGCAGTACTTC. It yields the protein CASSQSIAGAMDEQYF.

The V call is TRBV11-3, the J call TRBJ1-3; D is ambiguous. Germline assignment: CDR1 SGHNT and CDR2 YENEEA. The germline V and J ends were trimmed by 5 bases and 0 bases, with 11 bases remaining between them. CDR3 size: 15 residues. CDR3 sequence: CASSPAGSSGNTIYF. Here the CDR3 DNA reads TGTGCCAGCAGCCCCGCCGGCAGCTCTGGAAACACCATATATTTT. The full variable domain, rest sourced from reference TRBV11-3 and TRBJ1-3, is EAGVVQSPRYKIIEKKQPVAFWCNPISGHNTLYWYLQNLGQGPELLIRYENEEAVDDSQLPKDRFSAERLKGVDSTLKIQPAELGDSAVYLCASSPAGSSGNTIYFGEGSWLTVV.

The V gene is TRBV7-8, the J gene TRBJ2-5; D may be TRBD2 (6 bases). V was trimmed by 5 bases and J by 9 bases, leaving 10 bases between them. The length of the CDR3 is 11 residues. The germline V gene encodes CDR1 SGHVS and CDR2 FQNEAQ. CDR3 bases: TGTGCCAGCAGCGACGAGCGGGCCCAGTACTTC. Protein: CASSDERAQYF.

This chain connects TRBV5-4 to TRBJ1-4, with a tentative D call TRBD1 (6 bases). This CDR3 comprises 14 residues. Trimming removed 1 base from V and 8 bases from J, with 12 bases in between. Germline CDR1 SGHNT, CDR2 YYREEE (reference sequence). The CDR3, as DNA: TGTGCCAGCAGCTTGTGGGGGGCTCGGGAAAAACTGTTTTTT. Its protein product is CASSLWGAREKLFF.

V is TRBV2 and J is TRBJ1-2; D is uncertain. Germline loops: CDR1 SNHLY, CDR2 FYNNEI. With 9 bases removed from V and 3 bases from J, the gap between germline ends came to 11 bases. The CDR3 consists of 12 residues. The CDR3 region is CASHDRDYGYTF. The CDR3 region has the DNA TGTGCCAGTCACGACCGGGACTATGGCTACACCTTC.

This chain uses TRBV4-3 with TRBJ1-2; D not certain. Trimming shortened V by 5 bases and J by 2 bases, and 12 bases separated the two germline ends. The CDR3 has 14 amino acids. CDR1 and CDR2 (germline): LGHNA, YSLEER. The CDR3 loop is CASSVSYGNYGYTF. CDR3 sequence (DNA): TGCGCCAGCAGCGTAAGCTATGGAAACTATGGCTACACCTTC.

CDR3 nucleotide sequence: TGTGCCAGCAGCAGCGGTGGCGGATACAATGAGCAGTTCTTC. Translating gives CASSSGGGYNEQFF. The chain couples TRBV11-3 to TRBJ2-1, with D perhaps TRBD2 (5 bases). Germline CDR1 is SGHNT and CDR2 is YENEEA. This CDR3 region has 14 residues. V lost 5 bases and J 4 bases, leaving 12 bases between the germline ends.